This TCR beta chain was identified during a study of blood T cells in healthy people across ages. Notes on the study in general: Diversity estimates drawn from one million T cells were deemed underestimates.

For the second PCR, which ran for roughly 7 to 11 cycles, a sample-barcoded 5' primer and a J-beta primer mix were used. Each sample provided no less than 2.5 million CDR3-containing paired-end reads. In TCRdb, the 5' RACE reads were re-called with MiXCR into one record per CDR3 protein. This sample has around 780,000 distinct CDR3 sequences, with 56% found just once. On this clonotype: The antigen is undetermined.

The germline gives CDR1 MNHNY, CDR2 SVGAGI (reference sequence). The length of the CDR3 is 11 residues. V shed 4 bases and J shed 7 bases, with 7 bases lying between them. Material: blood. The chain employs TRBV6-6 and TRBJ1-1; no firm D call. This receptor was obtained from a middle-aged man in good health. DNA for the CDR3: TGTGCCAGCAGTTGGCAGAGTGAAGCTTTCTTT. Translating it yields CASSWQSEAFF.